The rows below give T cell receptor beta chains drawn from one sample of a study of blood T cell repertoires in COVID-19. Only in-frame clones appear in the TCRdb table, and some are missing; sequencing was by immunoSEQ multiplex PCR. This table has fewer than 150,000 clones, roughly 85% appearing once. The sample comprised peripheral blood. The origin of the receptors is a woman aged 60-75 years with COVID-19, enrolled during active disease. Each CDR3 is given with its conserved first and last residue. A D gene is named only where the DNA matches it firmly. Clone size appears in some rows only: once, few, many, or a class for an expanded clone.

cdr3_nt	cdr3_aa	v_call	j_call	clone_size	d_call
TGTGCCAGCAGCTTAAAGTCGGTAGCGGGGACCTCCTACGAGCAGTACTTC	CASSLKSVAGTSYEQYF	TRBV7-8	TRBJ2-7	few	TRBD2
TGTGCCAGCAGTTTCGGACAGACGAACACTGAAGCTTTCTTT	CASSFGQTNTEAFF	TRBV27	TRBJ1-1	.	.
TGTGCCAGCTCACCACCGAACGGGGAGCAGTACTTC	CASSPPNGEQYF	TRBV18	TRBJ2-7	.	.
TGTGCCAGCAGCTTGTTAGGGCTAGCGGGGGCCTACAATGAGCAGTTCTTC	CASSLLGLAGAYNEQFF	TRBV5-4	TRBJ2-1	few	TRBD2
TGTGCCAGCAGCTCATCGGCCCGGGACACATACTTC	CASSSSARDTYF	TRBV7-9	TRBJ2-7	.	.
TGTGCCAGCAGCTTAGGTATCGGCTCCTACAATGAGCAGTTCTTC	CASSLGIGSYNEQFF	TRBV7-2	TRBJ2-1	.	.
TGTGCCAGCAGTCCCTTAGCGGGGGATCGGGCCTACAATGAGCAGTTCTTC	CASSPLAGDRAYNEQFF	TRBV6-6	TRBJ2-1	.	TRBD2
TGTGCCAGCAGCCGCGGGGGAAGCTACGAGCAGTACTTC	CASSRGGSYEQYF	TRBV6-2/TRBV6-3	TRBJ2-7	.	TRBD2
TGTGCCAGCAGCTTAGGGGCAGCTAGCAATCAGCCCCAGCATTTT	CASSLGAASNQPQHF	TRBV7-8	TRBJ1-5	.	.
TGTGCCAGCAGCGCCGGGTCAACTAATGAAAAACTGTTTTTT	CASSAGSTNEKLFF	TRBV9	TRBJ1-4	.	.
TGTGCTAGTGTCTCAGGGTTTGGCTACACCTTC	CASVSGFGYTF	TRBV12-5	TRBJ1-2	.	.
TGTGCCAGCAGTGATCCAGGGACCTACGAGCAGTACTTC	CASSDPGTYEQYF	TRBV2	TRBJ2-7	.	.
TGTGCCAGTAGTGTGACAGGGTCCCATGAGCAGTTCTTC	CASSVTGSHEQFF	TRBV19	TRBJ2-1	many	TRBD1
TGTGCCAGTAGGAACCCGTTTAGCGGGGGGTACAATGAGCAGTTCTTC	CASRNPFSGGYNEQFF	TRBV19	TRBJ2-1	.	TRBD2
TGTGCCAGCAGCCAAGATCCGGGGACAGGGGCCTTCTTC	CASSQDPGTGAFF	TRBV3-1/TRBV3-2	TRBJ2-4	.	TRBD1